The rows below give T cell receptor beta chains drawn from one sample of a study of blood T cell repertoires in COVID-19. The data were produced by immunoSEQ multiplex PCR, yet TCRdb's version contains in-frame clones alone and is incomplete. Of 30,000 to 40,000 clones listed, over 70% are singletons. The sequencing sample was made of peripheral blood. The receptors shown here come from a man in his 70s with COVID-19, enrolled during active disease. The conserved cysteine and the conserved F or W are not part of the CDR3 here. Fields, in order: V gene, CDR3 protein.

TRBV6-6 ASSYGPRDPSYEQY
TRBV11-2 ASSSGLASEQF
TRBV4-1 ASSQGLSGGFTDTQY
TRBV29-1 SVVAAPGAF
TRBV6-1 ASSEQQGTEAF
TRBV28 ASSRAPRGDYGYT
TRBV5-1 ASSFGTSGFQETQY
TRBV7-9 ASSFTVGGTEAF
TRBV7-9 ASSLALGLGRETQY
TRBV5-1 ASSLSTSGGTDTQY
TRBV9 ASSARGDSPLH
TRBV7-9 ASSFASALAPHEQF
TRBV7-2 ASSLETVKYNEQF
TRBV18 ASSPPGQGEKLF
TRBV7-9 ASSFQGEAEAF
TRBV30 ACNRDRPYGYT
TRBV9 ASSVEGRETQY
TRBV6-5 ASNAGGLIYEQY
TRBV28 ASSSFDEQF
TRBV28 ASTSRGTSGSLLADTQY
TRBV6-5 ASSYGQGDFYEQY
TRBV6-2/TRBV6-3 ASSYGRGTEAF
TRBV5-4 ASSFGTDLYNEQF
TRBV28 ATSQLAERDEQY
TRBV28 ASSLGQEDNQPQH
TRBV5-4 ASSPSGKIDYEQY
TRBV5-5 ASSSHLNTGELF
TRBV27 ASSLAANYEQY
TRBV4-1 ASSAERLRNTEAF
TRBV3-1/TRBV3-2 ASSPLAGGTYNEQF
TRBV6-5 ASSYTWPPYEQY
TRBV11-2 ASSLGQQETQY
TRBV28 ASSWTGDKKNYGYT
TRBV7-3 ASSPSNTGELF
TRBV11-2 ASSRDNQETQY
TRBV7-6 ASSLEAAALSGANVLT
TRBV30 AFSGRATDTQY
TRBV3-1/TRBV3-2 ASSPYVTGYGYT
TRBV7-2 ASSPGLALSYNEQF
TRBV7-3 ASSAGTGSTEAF